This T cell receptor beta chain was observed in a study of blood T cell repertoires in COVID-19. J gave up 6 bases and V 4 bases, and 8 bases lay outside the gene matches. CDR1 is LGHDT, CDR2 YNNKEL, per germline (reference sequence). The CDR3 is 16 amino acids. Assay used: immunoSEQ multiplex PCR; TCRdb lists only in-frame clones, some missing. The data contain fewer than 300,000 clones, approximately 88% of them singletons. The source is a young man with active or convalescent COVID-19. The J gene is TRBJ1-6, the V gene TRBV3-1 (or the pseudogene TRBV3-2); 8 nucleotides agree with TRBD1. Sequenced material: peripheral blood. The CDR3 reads CASSPEDRASNSPLHF. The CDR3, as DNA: TGTGCCAGCAGCCCGGAGGACAGGGCGAGTAATTCACCCCTCCACTTT.